This TCR beta chain was recorded in a study of shared clonotypes between healthy human individuals. In germline, CDR1 is SGDLS, CDR2 YYNGEE. V was shortened by 4 bases and J by 6 bases, with 12 bases between the two germline ends. The CDR3 is 13 amino acids. Selected positively for CCR7 and CD45RO-negative, naive CD8 cells excluded terminally differentiated effector memory CD45RA+ cells. Data came from immunoSEQ multiplex PCR; TCRdb stores just in-frame clones and leaves some out. The table lists hundreds of thousands of clones, roughly 96% of them singletons. Sequencing was done on a sample of naive CD8+ T cells sorted from blood. The TCR was taken from a woman in her twenties or thirties in good health. The chain links TRBV9 to TRBJ2-3; a weak D match, TRBD2 (5 bases). The CDR3 reads CASSLREDDTQYF. In nucleotides, the CDR3 is TGTGCCAGCAGCTTGAGGGAAGACGATACGCAGTATTTT.